This T cell receptor (beta chain) originates from a study of blood T cell repertoires in COVID-19. Source study methods: Amplifying reference gene primers gave estimates of nucleated cell counts. Here immunoSEQ multiplex PCR was the method, and the copy in TCRdb shows in-frame clones only, minus some. V and J calls and clone size follow that table, whereas D and trimming were derived from the DNA. The sample has roughly 310,000 clones, about 91% seen once. The CDR3 is 14 amino acids. CDR1 is LGHDT, CDR2 YNNKEL, per germline (reference sequence). The trim removed 3 bases at V and 4 bases at J, leaving 3 bases unmatched. The cohort comprised adults aged roughly 18 to 90 years residing in some 24 US areas. Donors were grouped by their self-reported clinical history.

Material: PBMCs or T cells enriched from blood (not recorded which). This sequence originates from a woman in her 40s who had recovered from COVID-19. V gene TRBV3-1 (or the pseudogene TRBV3-2) combines with J gene TRBJ2-7; 10 bases agree with TRBD1. The CDR3 spells CASSHGDRGYEQYF. CDR3 sequence (DNA): TGTGCCAGCAGCCACGGGGACAGGGGTTACGAGCAGTACTTC.